The 29 T cell receptor beta chains in this list originate from one sample, sequenced in a study of OX40 agonist ivuxolimab in advanced cancers. Clones were sequenced by immunoSEQ multiplex PCR, and TCRdb holds only the in-frame ones, with some missing. The profile shows roughly 80,000 clones, roughly 85% of them singletons. The material was CD4+ or CD8+ T cells sorted from blood, obtained in a trial of the OX40 agonist ivuxolimab. All receptors derive from an adult with an advanced solid tumor such as melanoma, head and neck, liver or kidney cancer.

The chain recombines TRBV30 with TRBJ2-3, with a tentative D call TRBD2 (6 bases). CDR3 length equals 13 residues. Per the germline V gene, CDR1 is GTSNPN and CDR2 is SVGIG (reference sequence). The V end lost 3 bases, the J end lost 4 bases, and 11 bases lay between the germline ends. CDR3: CAWRLSSADTQYF. The CDR3 DNA sequence: TGTGCCTGGAGGCTCTCTAGCGCAGATACGCAGTATTTT.

The chain links TRBV6-5 to TRBJ2-7, with 8 bases fitting TRBD2. J gave up 1 base and V 6 bases, and 8 bases lay outside the gene matches. CDR1 MNHEY and CDR2 SVGAGI come from the germline V gene. This CDR3 is 15 amino acids long. CDR3 amino acids: CASSQPGLGSYEQYF. DNA of the CDR3: TGTGCCAGCAGCCAACCGGGACTAGGGTCCTACGAGCAGTACTTC.

This clone was seen only a few times. The CDR3 DNA reads as TGTGCCAGCAGTTACTCGAGCCAGGGGCATCAGCCCCAGCATTTT. Translated: CASSYSSQGHQPQHF. The chain has TRBV6-5 and TRBJ1-5; D might be TRBD1 (6 bases). V lost 0 bases to trimming and J lost 5 bases, with 11 bases between them. CDR3 length equals 15 residues. Germline lookup yields CDR1 MNHEY and CDR2 SVGAGI.

The CDR3 bases are TGTGCCAGCAGCTTGAGACTTGAATCCCAAAGCACAGATACGCAGTATTTT. It specifies CASSLRLESQSTDTQYF. This sequence joins TRBV7-8 and TRBJ2-3, with D hard to call. The CDR3 contains 17 residues. Germline loops: CDR1 SGHVS, CDR2 FQNEAQ. The V end lost 3 bases, the J end lost 0 bases, and 16 bases lay between the germline ends.

This sequence joins TRBV5-6 and TRBJ2-2; 7 bases are shared with TRBD1. In germline, CDR1 is SGHDT, CDR2 YYEEEE. The CDR3 loop spans 16 amino acids. J was trimmed by 1 base and V by 3 bases; bases with no gene match: 6. Here the CDR3 reads CASSSVWDRNTGELFF. The CDR3 DNA follows: TGTGCCAGCAGCTCGGTATGGGACAGGAACACCGGGGAGCTGTTTTTT.

The rearrangement links TRBV30 to TRBJ2-4, with D possibly being TRBD2 (5 bases). V was shortened by 0 bases and J by 8 bases, with 14 bases between the two germline ends. The CDR3 runs to 14 residues. Germline loops: CDR1 GTSNPN, CDR2 SVGIG (reference sequence). This chain's CDR3 is CAWSVSGKGDIQYF. CDR3 in DNA: TGTGCCTGGAGTGTATCGGGGAAGGGTGACATTCAGTACTTC.

CDR3 bases: TGTGCCAGTACAAGCGGGGGTCCTCAAGAGACCCAGTACTTC. It encodes CASTSGGPQETQYF. The chain links TRBV19 to TRBJ2-5; 8 bases agree with TRBD2. V gave up 7 bases and J gave up 2 bases; unmatched junction bases: 6. The CDR3 length is 14 residues. From germline, CDR1 is LNHDA and CDR2 SQIVND (reference sequence).

The rearrangement links TRBV9 to TRBJ2-7, with a possible D match to TRBD1 (5 bases). The V end lost 7 bases, the J end lost 3 bases, and 8 bases lay between the germline ends. Looked up from germline, CDR1 is SGDLS and CDR2 is YYNGEE. The CDR3 has 11 residues. The CDR3 DNA reads TGTGCCAGCGGGGCGGACTACGAGCAGTACTTC. It is translated as CASGADYEQYF.

This chain connects TRBV7-9 to TRBJ1-4; 7 bases are a match to TRBD1. Germline V CDR1 and CDR2: SEHNR, FQNEAQ (reference sequence). V gave up 0 bases and J gave up 10 bases; unmatched junction bases: 5. There are 14 residues in the CDR3. The CDR3 bases are TGTGCCAGCAGCTTAGCCGAGGGGGCCCGAAAACTGTTTTTT. It is translated as CASSLAEGARKLFF.

The CDR3 nucleotides are TGTGCCAGCAGCGCCCAGCCCCTGACAGGCCGTAATGAAAAACTGTTTTTT. Amino acids: CASSAQPLTGRNEKLFF. This chain connects TRBV7-9 to TRBJ1-4; tentative D call: TRBD1 (6 bases). Germline V CDR1 and CDR2: SEHNR, FQNEAQ (reference sequence). V gave up 5 bases and J gave up 4 bases, with 20 bases separating them. The CDR3 has 17 residues.

The chain carries TRBV7-4 and TRBJ1-6; D is unresolved. The germline V gene has CDR1 SGHVT and CDR2 SQSDAQ. There are 15 residues in the CDR3. V lost 10 bases, J lost 0 bases, and 13 bases lay in between. CDR3 in DNA: TGTGCCAACAGAGGTAGGAGCTCCTATAATTCACCCCTCCACTTT. Protein product: CANRGRSSYNSPLHF.

This rearrangement joins TRBV11-2 to TRBJ2-7, with unresolved D. This CDR3 is 12 amino acids long. V lost 5 bases, J lost 0 bases, and 5 bases lay in between. Per the germline V gene, CDR1 is SGHAT and CDR2 is FQNNGV. CDR3: CASSPTSYEQYF. Written as DNA, the CDR3 is TGTGCCAGCAGCCCCACCTCCTACGAGCAGTACTTC. The full variable domain, with the rest looked up from reference TRBV11-2 and TRBJ2-7, is EAGVAQSPRYKIIEKRQSVAFWCNPISGHATLYWYQQILGQGPKLLIQFQNNGVVDDSQLPKDRFSAERLKGVDSTLKIQPAKLEDSAVYLCASSPTSYEQYFGPGTRLTVT.

This clone was seen a handful of times. The chain is built from TRBV5-1 and TRBJ2-5, with a weak D call TRBD2 (6 bases). The germline V gene encodes CDR1 SGHRS and CDR2 YFSETQ. This CDR3 contains 13 residues. V shed 4 bases and J shed 3 bases, with 10 bases lying between them. CDR3 coding DNA: TGCGCCAGCAGCACACAGCGGGAAGAGACCCAGTACTTC. Its protein product is CASSTQREETQYF.

The gene calls are TRBV29-1 and TRBJ1-1, with a weak D call TRBD1 (6 bases). The CDR3 is 12 residues long. The V gene's germline CDR1 is SQVTM and CDR2 ANQGSEA. With 5 bases removed from V and 5 bases from J, the gap between germline ends came to 12 bases. CDR3 nucleotides: TGCAGCGTTAACAGGGCCCAGACTGAAGCTTTCTTT. Protein product: CSVNRAQTEAFF.

The rearrangement links TRBV19 to TRBJ1-6; 7 bases line up with TRBD1. Germline assignment: CDR1 LNHDA and CDR2 SQIVND (reference sequence). Germline trimming cut 3 bases from V and 7 bases from J; bases unmatched to any gene: 3. The CDR3 contains 14 residues. DNA of the CDR3: TGTGCCAGTAGTATGACAGGGTTAAATTCACCCCTCCACTTT. It translates to CASSMTGLNSPLHF.

This chain links TRBV5-1 with TRBJ2-3, with D unresolved. V dropped 1 base and J dropped 2 bases, with 11 bases sitting between them. The CDR3 is 15 amino acids. The germline gives CDR1 SGHRS, CDR2 YFSETQ. The CDR3: CASSLQGYDTDTQYF. The DNA for the CDR3 is TGCGCCAGCAGCTTGCAAGGGTATGACACAGATACGCAGTATTTT. The full variable domain, rest sourced from reference TRBV5-1 and TRBJ2-3, is KAGVTQTPRYLIKTRGQQVTLSCSPISGHRSVSWYQQTPGQGLQFLFEYFSETQRNKGNFPGRFSGRQFSNSRSEMNVSTLELGDSALYLCASSLQGYDTDTQYFGPGTRLTVL.

This clone was seen just once. The chain uses TRBV7-3 and TRBJ2-5, with 9 positions matching TRBD2. The CDR3 consists of 14 residues. Germline CDR1 is SGHTA and CDR2 is FQGTGA. The J segment lost 4 bases and the V segment lost 4 bases, leaving 4 bases of the junction unmatched. The CDR3 here is CASSYTSGLETQYF. The CDR3 nucleotides read TGTGCCAGCAGCTACACTAGCGGGTTAGAGACCCAGTACTTC.

The gene calls are TRBV27 and TRBJ1-2; 10 bases fit TRBD1. J lost 3 bases, V lost 4 bases, and 5 bases had no gene match. Germline V gene lookup returns CDR1 MNHEY and CDR2 SMNVEV (reference sequence). This CDR3 has 15 amino acids. The CDR3: CASSSPGTGDYGYTF. CDR3 in DNA: TGTGCCAGCAGTTCCCCCGGGACAGGGGACTATGGCTACACCTTC.

V usage is TRBV2 and J usage is TRBJ1-2; TRBD1 matches 8 bases. The ends lost 8 bases at V and 8 bases at J; junction bases unmatched: 7. The CDR3 runs to 12 residues. From germline, CDR1 is SNHLY and CDR2 FYNNEI. CDR3 bases: TGTGCCAGCTCCGGGACAGGAGGGGGCTACACCTTC. Encoded protein: CASSGTGGGYTF.

The chain employs TRBV7-9 and TRBJ2-1, with 9 bases identical to TRBD2. The V segment lost 6 bases and the J segment 2 bases; nucleotides outside the gene matches: 5. CDR3 length: 15 residues. Germline V CDR1 and CDR2: SEHNR, FQNEAQ (reference sequence). In DNA, the CDR3 is TGTGCCAGCAGTAGCGGGGGTGCCCCCTACAATGAGCAGTTCTTC. Translation: CASSSGGAPYNEQFF.

Note on this clone: The same CDR3 also results from other DNA sequences found in this sample. This sequence joins TRBV5-1 and TRBJ2-5, with D possibly called TRBD1 or TRBD2 (6 bases each). Germline values: CDR1 SGHRS, CDR2 YFSETQ. Trimming took off 0 bases at V and 5 bases at J, with 14 bases between the two ends. This CDR3 has 15 residues. CDR3 coding DNA: TGCGCCAGCAGCTTGGAGGGGGGCCGGAAGGAGACCCAGTACTTC. It specifies CASSLEGGRKETQYF.

CDR3 bases: TGCGCCAGCAGCCCAACGGTCCTTACTAGAGTCGAGCAGTACTTC. Its protein is CASSPTVLTRVEQYF. V usage is TRBV4-1 and J usage is TRBJ2-7, with D possibly matching TRBD2 (5 bases). CDR1 and CDR2 from the germline V gene are MGHRA and YSYEKL. Trimming shortened V by 4 bases and J by 6 bases, and 19 bases separated the two germline ends. The CDR3 covers 15 residues.

The genes are TRBV10-3 and TRBJ1-6; TRBD1 matches at 10 bases. The CDR3 consists of 15 residues. Germline-derived CDR1 and CDR2 are ENHRY and SYGVKD. Unmatched junction bases numbered 12, after V lost 5 bases and J lost 14 bases. The CDR3 loop reads CAISRDRGPLGTLHF. The CDR3 bases are TGTGCCATCAGTAGGGACAGGGGCCCTCTGGGAACCCTCCACTTT.

This chain uses TRBV5-1 with TRBJ2-5; the D is unclear. V was cut by 6 bases and J by 2 bases, with 14 bases left in between. The germline CDR1 and CDR2 sequences are SGHRS and YFSETQ. The CDR3 totals 14 residues. CDR3 region: CASTPLPGQETQYF. In DNA, the CDR3 is TGCGCCAGCACCCCTCTTCCCGGACAAGAGACCCAGTACTTC. The complete variable domain, with remaining parts taken from reference TRBV5-1 and TRBJ2-5, reads KAGVTQTPRYLIKTRGQQVTLSCSPISGHRSVSWYQQTPGQGLQFLFEYFSETQRNKGNFPGRFSGRQFSNSRSEMNVSTLELGDSALYLCASTPLPGQETQYFGPGTRLLVL.

The V gene is TRBV30, the J gene TRBJ1-2; D possibly corresponds to TRBD1 (6 bases). CDR3 length: 13 amino acids. CDR1 and CDR2 from the germline V gene are GTSNPN and SVGIG (reference sequence). V lost 1 base and J lost 4, with 10 bases in between. CDR3 nucleotide sequence: TGTGCCTGGAGTGAACAGGGTATCTATGGCTACACCTTC. It is translated as CAWSEQGIYGYTF.

Turning to this clone: The sample holds other DNA sequences that translate to the same CDR3. The chain links TRBV5-4 to TRBJ2-2; 15 bases map to TRBD2. With V trimmed by 5 bases and J by 1 base, 3 bases remained unmatched. Germline CDR1 reads SGHNT; CDR2 reads YYREEE (reference sequence). CDR3 size: 17 residues. In nucleotides, the CDR3 is TGTGCCAGCAGGTCGGGACTAGCGGGGGGGAACACCGGGGAGCTGTTTTTT. The encoded protein is CASRSGLAGGNTGELFF.

This chain joins TRBV5-1 and TRBJ2-7; D uncertain. The CDR3 length is 15 residues. Germline V gene data show CDR1 as SGHRS and CDR2 as YFSETQ. V shed 0 bases and J shed 1 base, with 11 bases lying between them. CDR3 sequence (DNA): TGCGCCAGCAGCTTGGTTGTGGCGGCTTCCTACGAGCAGTACTTC. It is translated as CASSLVVAASYEQYF.

The DNA of the CDR3 is TGCGCCAGCAGTGAGCGGGGATTAGCCAAAAACATTCAGTACTTC. Protein product: CASSERGLAKNIQYF. V and J are TRBV10-2 and TRBJ2-4; D is perhaps TRBD2 (5 bases). CDR3 length: 15 amino acids. CDR1 is WSHSY and CDR2 is SAAADI in the germline V gene. V was pared by 2 bases and J by 0 bases, with 8 bases between.

The gene calls are TRBV7-2 and TRBJ1-3, with 7 bases that match TRBD1. The CDR3 is 16 amino acids. CDR1 and CDR2 (germline): SGHTA, FQGNSA. Trimming at V came to 5 bases and at J to 2 bases, leaving 9 bases not matched to a gene. In DNA, the CDR3 is TGTGCCAGCAGCCGGCAGGGGGTTGGAACTGGAAACACCATATATTTT. The encoded protein is CASSRQGVGTGNTIYF.